The clone carrying this TCR beta chain has more than one count but fewer than ten. As yet, its antigen is unknown. The data belong to a study of CD8 T cells in ankylosing spondylitis. In TCRdb, the 5' RACE reads were re-called with MiXCR into one record per CDR3 protein. The sample lists 250,000 to 300,000 distinct CDR3 sequences; about 20% were seen once. Findings and limits, study-wide: It appeared that ankylosing spondylitis blood was characterized by a TCR beta motif of several highly homologous variants.

The material sequenced was blood, either unsorted or a sorted T cell fraction (not recorded which). This receptor was taken from a male donor with ankylosing spondylitis or in good health (not recorded which).

The CDR3: CASSFSPTLQETQYF. CDR3 nucleotide sequence: TGTGCCAGCAGTTTTTCCCCAACCCTCCAAGAGACCCAGTACTTC. This chain joins TRBV12-3 or TRBV12-4 and TRBJ2-5; D uncertain. V gave up 3 bases and J gave up 1 base, with 12 bases separating them. The CDR3 contains 15 residues.